The T cell receptor (beta chain) under discussion was sequenced for a study of read filtering for tumor transcriptome and immune sequencing. Study as a whole: Transcriptome libraries were built from DNase-treated RNA. Whole-study findings and limits: Approximately 82% of IR-seq clonotypes had a single read, yet these held roughly 3.3% of reads.

This clonotype was seen many times. Antigen: not known. With 4 bases removed from V and 0 bases from J, the gap between germline ends came to 18 bases. The CDR3 runs to 18 residues. CDR1 MDHEN and CDR2 SYDVKM come from the germline V gene. From 300 to 400 ng of RNA, a library with molecular barcoded alpha/delta and beta/gamma adaptors was made. TCRdb redid the calling of the reads with MiXCR, one entry per CDR3 protein. Of roughly 130,000 distinct CDR3 sequences detected, 10% to 15% appear once; the ten largest clones hold roughly 9.6%. The chain has TRBV28 and TRBJ2-2; the D gene is possibly TRBD2 (6 bases). Sequencing was carried out using a population of CD138-negative cells sorted from bone marrow. The TCR comes from a donor at least 40 years old with multiple myeloma. For the CDR3, the DNA is TGTGCCAGCAGTTCCGGATACCCGTCGGGGGCGAACACCGGGGAGCTGTTTTTT. Translating it yields CASSSGYPSGANTGELFF.